This passage covers 29 T cell receptor beta chains from one sample sequenced in a study of blood T cells in healthy people across ages. For the second PCR, which ran for about 6 to 12 cycles, a sample-barcoded 5' primer and a J-beta primer mix were used. TCRdb reprocessed the 5' RACE reads via MiXCR and lists one record per CDR3 protein. Here the sample spans 1.5 million to 2 million distinct CDR3 sequences, under 30% being singletons. Sequencing input: blood. The receptor set was obtained from a woman aged 25 to 39 in good health.

This chain uses TRBV19 with TRBJ2-1, with 8 bases fitting TRBD2. Per the germline V gene, CDR1 is LNHDA and CDR2 is SQIVND (reference sequence). The CDR3 has 15 residues. With V trimmed by 5 bases and J by 2 bases, 5 bases remained unmatched. In DNA, the CDR3 is TGTGCCAGTAGTTGCCGGGGGGGCACCTACAATGAGCAGTTCTTC. Translation: CASSCRGGTYNEQFF.

This clonotype was observed a few times. V and J are TRBV30 and TRBJ2-5, with a possible D match to TRBD1 (6 bases). Looked up from germline, CDR1 is GTSNPN and CDR2 is SVGIG (reference sequence). The V and J ends lost 0 bases and 4 bases respectively, with 9 bases between them. The CDR3 length is 13 residues. CDR3 protein: CAWSVLGGETQYF. CDR3 sequence (DNA): TGTGCCTGGAGTGTACTAGGGGGAGAGACCCAGTACTTC.

This clonotype was recorded a few times. The rearrangement uses TRBV5-1 and TRBJ2-5; 12 bases align to TRBD2. The V gene end was trimmed by 1 base and the J gene end by 11 bases; junction bases not matched to a gene: 15. The CDR3 sequence is 17 residues long. Germline loops: CDR1 SGHRS, CDR2 YFSETQ. CDR3 sequence reads: CASSLSTSGGRTAEQYF. CDR3 in DNA: TGCGCCAGCAGCTTGTCGACTAGCGGGGGTAGGACGGCAGAGCAGTACTTC.

V usage is TRBV24-1 and J usage is TRBJ2-1; 11 bases line up with TRBD2. The ends lost 3 bases at V and 7 bases at J; junction bases unmatched: 7. Germline CDR1 and CDR2: KGHDR and SFDVKD. This CDR3 is 16 amino acids long. For the CDR3, the DNA is TGTGCCACCAGTGATACCGTAGCGGGAGGGCCGAATGAGCAGTTCTTC. Translating it yields CATSDTVAGGPNEQFF.

This clonotype was seen only a few times. CDR3 nucleotide sequence: TGTGCCAGCAGTTTCGGACAGGGCCTCGGCTATGGCTACACCTTC. Translation: CASSFGQGLGYGYTF. The rearrangement joins TRBV7-2 to TRBJ1-2; 8 bases are shared with TRBD1. This CDR3 is built from 15 residues. CDR1 is SGHTA and CDR2 is FQGNSA in the germline V gene. Unmatched junction bases numbered 10, after V lost 6 bases and J lost 4 bases.

On this clonotype: A read error may account for a junction end that differs from germline. The chain links TRBV5-1 to TRBJ2-3, with a tentative D call TRBD2 (5 bases). CDR1 and CDR2 (germline): SGHRS, YFSETQ. The CDR3 is 12 amino acids. The CDR3 spells CTSSHSADTQYF. The CDR3 DNA reads as TGCACCAGCAGCCATAGCGCAGATACGCAGTATTTT.

This clonotype was counted a few times. This chain connects TRBV20-1 to TRBJ2-3; D is tentatively TRBD1 or TRBD2 (5 bases each). CDR3 size: 14 residues. Per the germline V gene, CDR1 is DFQATT and CDR2 is SNEGSKA (reference sequence). The CDR3 DNA sequence: TGCAGCCCTGGACCGGGACCTAGCACAGATACGCAGTATTTT. This translates into CSPGPGPSTDTQYF.

The gene calls are TRBV20-1 and TRBJ2-1, with a weak D call TRBD2 (6 bases). Near its end, the DNA agrees better with TRBJ2-7, so the J call may be wrong. The CDR3 consists of 11 residues. CDR1 and CDR2 from the germline V gene are DFQATT and SNEGSKA (reference sequence). CDR3 sequence reads: CSAPGSNEQYF. The CDR3 region has the DNA TGCAGCGCCCCCGGGAGTAATGAGCAGTACTTC.

Details on this clonotype: This sequence may be a read error, since a much larger clone differs from it by one base. The chain is built from TRBV7-2 and TRBJ2-7; tentative D call: TRBD2 (6 bases). The CDR3 consists of 14 residues. Germline CDR1 is SGHTA and CDR2 is FQGNSA. The CDR3 DNA sequence: TGTGCCGGCAGCTTAGGTCGCGGGACGGGCGAGCAGTACTTC. Translating it yields CAGSLGRGTGEQYF.

The CDR3 coding sequence is TGTGCCAGCAGTGAGGAGGCCCGTGGGCAGTTCTTC. Translation: CASSEEARGQFF. The rearrangement joins TRBV6-1 to TRBJ2-1; D is possibly TRBD2 (5 bases). CDR1 and CDR2 from the germline V gene are MNHNS and SASEGT. V was cut by 3 bases and J by 12 bases, with 12 bases left in between. This CDR3 region has 12 residues.

This clonotype was found a few times. This sequence joins TRBV6-1 and TRBJ2-7; 7 positions agree with TRBD2. CDR1 is MNHNS, CDR2 SASEGT, per germline. This CDR3 comprises 14 residues. V lost 7 bases to trimming and J lost 2 bases; unmatched junction nucleotides: 8. The CDR3 region is CASTEGRAAYEQYF. The CDR3 DNA is TGTGCCAGCACCGAGGGGAGGGCCGCCTACGAGCAGTACTTC.

This clonotype was seen ten or more times. The V gene is TRBV6-2 or TRBV6-3, the J gene TRBJ2-7; D may be TRBD2 (6 bases). The V and J ends lost 9 bases and 4 bases respectively, with 13 bases between them. This CDR3 is 12 amino acids long. Germline V CDR1 and CDR2: MNHEY, SVGEGT. The CDR3 region is CASRDSVYEQYF. In DNA form, the CDR3 reads TGTGCCAGTCGGGACTCGGTGTACGAGCAGTACTTC.

The chain links TRBV20-1 to TRBJ2-3, with 9 bases matching TRBD2. The CDR3 consists of 14 residues. V trimming: 5 bases; J trimming: 5 bases; junction bases outside the gene matches: 8. Germline CDR1 DFQATT, CDR2 SNEGSKA (reference sequence). The CDR3 region has the DNA TGCAGTGCTGGGGGGCGGGGGGGCCGAGATACGCAGTATTTT. The encoded protein is CSAGGRGGRDTQYF.

The chain couples TRBV7-2 to TRBJ1-1; 11 positions match TRBD1. CDR1 and CDR2 from the germline V gene are SGHTA and FQGNSA. The CDR3 covers 15 residues. The V and J ends lost 3 bases and 4 bases, in that order; junction bases with no gene match: 4. CDR3 protein: CASSFAGTGGTEAFF. DNA of the CDR3: TGTGCCAGCAGCTTCGCCGGGACAGGGGGCACTGAAGCTTTCTTT.

The rearrangement links TRBV11-2 to TRBJ2-4; TRBD2 is a possible D gene (6 bases). In germline, CDR1 is SGHAT, CDR2 FQNNGV. The CDR3 is 16 amino acids. V dropped 5 bases and J dropped 13 bases, with 27 bases sitting between them. This CDR3 is CASSMNSGQSYNEQYF. CDR3 DNA sequence: TGTGCCAGCAGCATGAATAGCGGCCAATCCTACAATGAGCAGTACTTC.

This clonotype showed up many times. The CDR3 DNA follows: TGCGCCAGCAGCCCACGGACAGGGACGAACATTCAGTACTTC. It specifies CASSPRTGTNIQYF. The chain joins TRBV5-1 to TRBJ2-4, with 8 bases identical to TRBD1. CDR1 and CDR2 from the germline V gene are SGHRS and YFSETQ. The CDR3 sequence is 14 residues long. With V trimmed by 4 bases and J by 7 bases, 7 bases remained unmatched.

In this sample, this clonotype turned up many times. The chain combines TRBV29-1 with TRBJ2-7; D is perhaps TRBD1 (5 bases). V dropped 5 bases and J dropped 3 bases, with 23 bases sitting between them. The CDR3 consists of 16 residues. The germline CDR1 and CDR2 sequences are SQVTM and ANQGSEA. The CDR3 protein is CSVRAGIALADYEQYF. The CDR3 DNA is TGCAGCGTTCGGGCAGGGATTGCCCTCGCGGACTACGAGCAGTACTTC.

This clonotype was seen many times. The CDR3 reads CASSGGVGQGHQPQHF. The CDR3 nucleotides read TGTGCCAGCAGTGGGGGGGTTGGGCAGGGACATCAGCCCCAGCATTTT. The rearrangement joins TRBV12-3 or TRBV12-4 to TRBJ1-5; D perhaps matches TRBD1 (5 bases). With 5 bases removed from V and 5 bases from J, the gap between germline ends came to 19 bases. The CDR3 runs to 16 residues.

V and J are TRBV12-3 or TRBV12-4 and TRBJ2-3; D ambiguous. With 2 bases removed from V and 2 bases from J, the gap between germline ends came to 11 bases. This CDR3 has 15 residues. The CDR3 DNA is TGTGCCAGCAGTTTAATGGGCCTACACACAGATACGCAGTATTTT. Protein product: CASSLMGLHTDTQYF.

The chain is built from TRBV10-3 and TRBJ2-2; a possible D gene is TRBD1 (5 bases). The germline CDR1 and CDR2 sequences are ENHRY and SYGVKD. V was shortened by 4 bases and J by 0 bases, with 6 bases between the two germline ends. This CDR3 has 14 amino acids. CDR3 in DNA: TGTGCCATCAGTGGGGGCTCGAACACCGGGGAGCTGTTTTTT. This translates into CAISGGSNTGELFF.

This clonotype has a handful of counts. The V and J genes are TRBV20-1 and TRBJ2-7; D unresolved. The germline V gene encodes CDR1 DFQATT and CDR2 SNEGSKA (reference sequence). The CDR3 is 15 residues long. V was shortened by 0 bases and J by 3 bases, with 15 bases between the two germline ends. The CDR3 DNA reads TGCAGTGCTAGAGATTTCGGCCAAAAAGACTACGAGCAGTACTTC. This codes for CSARDFGQKDYEQYF.

The chain joins TRBV5-6 to TRBJ2-5; D possibly matches TRBD1 or TRBD2 (5 bases each). Germline CDR1 SGHDT, CDR2 YYEEEE. V lost 5 bases and J lost 5, with 22 bases in between. The CDR3 has 16 amino acids. CDR3 sequence (DNA): TGTGCCAGCAGGGTCTTGGGCACGAGGGGTGGGGAGACCCAGTACTTC. Its translation: CASRVLGTRGGETQYF.

This clonotype was found many times. CDR3 in amino acids: CSASILAGDPYEQYF. The CDR3 DNA follows: TGCAGTGCTAGTATCCTAGCGGGGGACCCCTACGAGCAGTACTTC. This chain links TRBV20-1 with TRBJ2-7, with 10 bases aligning to TRBD2. Germline loops: CDR1 DFQATT, CDR2 SNEGSKA (reference sequence). Trimming cost V 3 bases and J 2 bases; bases outside gene matches: 7. This CDR3 contains 15 residues.

CDR3 nucleotide sequence: TGTGCCATCAGTGAAGGGGCCACTAGCACAGATACGCAGTATTTT. Its protein product is CAISEGATSTDTQYF. The chain uses TRBV10-3 and TRBJ2-3, with D tentatively TRBD1 (5 bases). V was trimmed by 3 bases and J by 0 bases, leaving 10 bases between them. The CDR3 spans 15 residues. Germline V gene data show CDR1 as ENHRY and CDR2 as SYGVKD.

Comment on this clonotype: This could be a read error, since a much larger clone is one nucleotide away. This chain uses TRBV29-1 with TRBJ2-5; D might be TRBD1 or TRBD2, each matching 5 bases. CDR3 size: 14 residues. Germline CDR1 and CDR2: SQVTM and ANQGSEA. Trimming shortened V by 6 bases and J by 2 bases, and 16 bases separated the two germline ends. The CDR3 nucleotides are TGCAGCGTCCATACTAGACAGAGACAAGAGACCCAGTACTTC. It is translated as CSVHTRQRQETQYF.

This clonotype showed up just once. The chain uses TRBV20-1 and TRBJ1-5, with 7 bases lining up with TRBD1. From germline, CDR1 is DFQATT and CDR2 SNEGSKA (reference sequence). Trimming removed 4 bases from V and 4 bases from J; junction bases left unmatched: 10. The CDR3 loop spans 15 amino acids. CDR3 nucleotides: TGCAGTGCTAACGCCCAGACAGGGAGAAATCAGCCCCAGCATTTT. It encodes CSANAQTGRNQPQHF.

This clonotype was counted only a few times. The chain joins TRBV20-1 to TRBJ1-5, with D possibly being TRBD1 (5 bases). V lost 6 bases to trimming and J lost 5 bases, with 17 bases between them. The germline CDR1 and CDR2 sequences are DFQATT and SNEGSKA (reference sequence). CDR3 length: 14 amino acids. This CDR3 is CSAINGGSDQPQHF. As DNA, the CDR3 is TGCAGTGCGATTAACGGGGGTTCAGATCAGCCCCAGCATTTT.

The table lists this clonotype with a few counts. The chain is built from TRBV2 and TRBJ2-3; TRBD2 aligns across 9 bases. Trimming removed 7 bases from V and 1 base from J; junction bases left unmatched: 3. CDR3 size: 14 residues. The germline V gene encodes CDR1 SNHLY and CDR2 FYNNEI. The CDR3 spells CASNSGSGTDTQYF. The CDR3 nucleotides read TGTGCCAGCAATAGCGGGAGTGGCACAGATACGCAGTATTTT.

This clonotype occurred a few times. This rearrangement joins TRBV10-3 to TRBJ2-3; 10 bases align to TRBD2. Germline V gene lookup returns CDR1 ENHRY and CDR2 SYGVKD. The CDR3 is made up of 16 amino acids. J was trimmed by 6 bases and V by 3 bases; bases with no gene match: 9. The DNA of the CDR3 is TGTGCCATCAGTGAACGGCCTAGCGGGGGAGGGGATACGCAGTATTTT. Protein sequence: CAISERPSGGGDTQYF.